This T cell receptor beta chain comes out of a study of a mutant IDH1 vaccine in newly diagnosed glioma (TCRdb year 2021). Describing the broader study: Patients received eight vaccinations in weeks 1, 3, 5, 7, 11, 15, 19 and 23, corresponding to visits V03 through V10. Vaccination began 4-6 weeks after radiotherapy alone, or alongside temozolomide cycles in the chemotherapy-containing groups. Of the 25 to 35 patients who were treated, around 60% were male and approximately 40% were female, and the mean age was about 37 years. Prior to enrollment, patients had been given standard therapy consisting of radiotherapy alone, temozolomide alone, or radiochemotherapy with temozolomide, with the combination given to most patients. Six visits were used for peripheral blood collection: V03 (baseline), V05, V07, V10, V12 and V13. Longitudinal TCRB deep sequencing was performed for roughly 27 treated patients wherever samples were available for exploratory analyses.

The label giving this sample's time point can be read as: week 11, during vaccination. Each vaccine dose, consisting of 300 ug of a 20-mer mutant IDH1 peptide in Montanide, was administered subcutaneously with topical imiquimod. The donors had newly diagnosed IDH1-mutant astrocytomas of WHO grade 3 or 4 that showed loss of nuclear ATRX. The samples were drawn from NOA16, a multicentre, single-arm, open-label phase I trial in Germany that tested a mutant IDH1 peptide vaccine in humans for the first time. Genomic DNA for TCRB sequencing was extracted from EDTA blood using the DNeasy Blood and Tissue Kit. CDR1 and CDR2, per the germline V gene, are SGDLS and YYNGEE. Relative to germline, V is 2 bases shorter and J is 7 bases shorter, with 6 bases between their ends. From cysteine to phenylalanine, the CDR3 is 12 amino acids long. The sequence is cut down to CDR3 DNA, 36 bases in frame from base 1. With regard to this clone: It has no known antigen specificity. No base quality information exists; no much larger clone differs at one position.

Overall results and qualifications from the work: Availability determined which PBMC samples were chosen for TCRB deep sequencing. Pseudoprogression seemed to be unrelated to changes in the top peripheral T cell clonotypes found by TCRB sequencing. Vaccine-induced immune responses across multiple MHC alleles were detected in over 80% of patients. According to the authors, sample limitations meant that analyses of patient blood samples could not be reproduced.

Library construction relied on the immunoSEQ multiplex PCR assay. Following the manufacturer's protocol, the hsTCRB Kit was used to amplify rearranged TCR beta chain sequences. TCRB libraries were sequenced on an Illumina MiSeq. In the source study's methods: Demultiplexing, trimming and gene mapping were performed with the kit vendor's proprietary platform. What TCRdb holds here is the immuneACCESS table cut down to in-frame rearrangements. Part of the clones is not present; checked against another copy, under half of the missing clones reflect an unresolved V gene, and the others are unexplained. V, J and clone size were drawn from that table, and D and trimming were deduced from the DNA. This sample lists over 55,000 clones; more than 80% were detected once. The top ten clones comprise around 3.3% of the sample.

The TCR was taken from a man aged 25-45 years with glioma. The rearrangement joined TRBV9 to TRBJ1-4, with an unclear D gene assignment. This specimen consisted of PBMCs, obtained from a glioma patient whose treatment included an IDH1 peptide vaccine. The nucleotide sequence is TGTGCCAGCAGCGTCTCGGGTGAAAAACTGTTTTTT. This encodes CASSVSGEKLFF.